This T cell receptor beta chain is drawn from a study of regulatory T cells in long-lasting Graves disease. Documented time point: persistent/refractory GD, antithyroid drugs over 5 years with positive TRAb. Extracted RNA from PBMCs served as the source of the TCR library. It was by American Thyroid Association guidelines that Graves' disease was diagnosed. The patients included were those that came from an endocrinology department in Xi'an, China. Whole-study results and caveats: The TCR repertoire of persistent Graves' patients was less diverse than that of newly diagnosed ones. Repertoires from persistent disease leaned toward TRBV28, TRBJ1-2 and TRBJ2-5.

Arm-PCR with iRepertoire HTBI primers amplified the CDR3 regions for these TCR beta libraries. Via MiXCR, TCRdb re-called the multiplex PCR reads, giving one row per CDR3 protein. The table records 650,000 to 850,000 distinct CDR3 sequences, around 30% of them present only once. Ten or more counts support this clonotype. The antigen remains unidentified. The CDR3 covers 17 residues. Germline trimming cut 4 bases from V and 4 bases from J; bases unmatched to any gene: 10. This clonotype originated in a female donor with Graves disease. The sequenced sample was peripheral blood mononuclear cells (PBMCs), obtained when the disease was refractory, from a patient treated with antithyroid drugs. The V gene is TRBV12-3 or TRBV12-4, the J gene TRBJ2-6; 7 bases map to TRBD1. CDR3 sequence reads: CASSSGQVPIGANVLTF. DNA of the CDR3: TGTGCCAGCAGTTCCGGACAGGTTCCCATCGGGGCCAACGTCCTGACTTTC.